The 12 T cell receptor beta chains in this list originate from one sample, sequenced in a study of OX40 agonist ivuxolimab in advanced cancers. Generated by immunoSEQ multiplex PCR, the TCRdb table keeps only in-frame clones and is missing some. This sample yields 50,000 or so clones, of which roughly 89% are seen a single time; roughly 4.4% belongs to the top ten. Specimen: CD4+ or CD8+ T cells sorted from blood, collected in a trial of the OX40 agonist ivuxolimab. The receptors derive from an adult with an advanced solid tumor such as melanoma, head and neck, liver or kidney cancer.

This clone occurred a few times. The rearrangement uses TRBV2 and TRBJ1-1, with D maybe TRBD1 (5 bases). The V gene's germline CDR1 is SNHLY and CDR2 FYNNEI. The CDR3 runs 13 residues. Trimming stripped 8 bases from V and 5 bases from J, with 15 bases between. This CDR3 reads CASSGTLGTEAFF. CDR3 DNA: TGTGCCAGCTCCGGGACCCTGGGGACTGAAGCTTTCTTT.

The genes are TRBV2 and TRBJ1-6, with 9 bases fitting TRBD1. The ends lost 7 bases at V and 8 bases at J; junction bases unmatched: 3. Germline CDR1 and CDR2: SNHLY and FYNNEI. This CDR3 region has 13 residues. The CDR3: CASNGDRDSPLHF. The CDR3 DNA follows: TGTGCCAGCAATGGGGACAGGGATTCACCCCTCCACTTT.

V gene TRBV30 combines with J gene TRBJ1-5; 9 bases fit TRBD1. CDR1 and CDR2 (germline): GTSNPN, SVGIG (reference sequence). The CDR3 sequence is 13 residues long. J gave up 5 bases and V 5 bases, and 4 bases lay outside the gene matches. In nucleotides, the CDR3 is TGTGCCTGGGATACAGGGGGCTATCAGCCCCAGCATTTT. Residues: CAWDTGGYQPQHF.

The rearrangement uses TRBV30 and TRBJ2-7; no clear D gene. The CDR3 length is 12 residues. V dropped 4 bases and J dropped 6 bases, with 13 bases sitting between them. From germline, CDR1 is GTSNPN and CDR2 SVGIG (reference sequence). In DNA, the CDR3 is TGTGCCTGGAAGCAAGTGGGTCCCGAGCAGTACTTC. Its translation is CAWKQVGPEQYF.

Here the CDR3 reads CASSLYGGIGDEQFF. For the CDR3, the DNA is TGTGCCAGCAGCTTATATGGCGGGATTGGGGATGAGCAGTTCTTC. The chain carries TRBV7-3 and TRBJ2-1, with D possibly TRBD2 on 6 matching bases. Trimming took off 2 bases at V and 8 bases at J, with 16 bases between the two ends. CDR3 length: 15 residues. Germline assignment: CDR1 SGHTA and CDR2 FQGTGA.

The gene calls are TRBV21-1 and TRBJ2-3. TRBV21-1 is a listed pseudogene. The CDR3 runs to 17 residues. The CDR3 spells CARNEGQRHTSTDTQYF. As DNA, the CDR3 is TGTGCCAGAAACGAGGGGCAGAGACATACTAGCACAGATACGCAGTATTTT.

The chain employs TRBV27 and TRBJ2-1; no definite D call. CDR3 size: 13 residues. V was clipped by 2 bases and J by 2 bases, with 4 bases between them. The germline gives CDR1 MNHEY, CDR2 SMNVEV (reference sequence). The CDR3 region is CASSLGAYNEQFF. The CDR3 DNA follows: TGTGCCAGCAGTTTAGGGGCCTACAATGAGCAGTTCTTC.

The V call is TRBV2, the J call TRBJ2-3, with TRBD1 matching over 8 bases. The V gene's germline CDR1 is SNHLY and CDR2 FYNNEI. J lost 2 bases, V lost 4 bases, and 5 bases had no gene match. This CDR3 contains 15 residues. CDR3 residues: CASSARTGPTDTQYF. The CDR3 DNA follows: TGTGCCAGCAGTGCTAGGACAGGGCCCACAGATACGCAGTATTTT.

V and J are TRBV28 and TRBJ2-7; D may be TRBD2 (6 bases). With 3 bases removed from V and 3 bases from J, the gap between germline ends came to 18 bases. The CDR3 is 16 residues long. Germline-derived CDR1 and CDR2 are MDHEN and SYDVKM. For the CDR3, the DNA is TGTGCCAGCAGTTTTCAGGCCTGGGACTCACACTACGAGCAGTACTTC. It yields the protein CASSFQAWDSHYEQYF.

The chain joins TRBV6-1 to TRBJ2-3; the match to TRBD1 covers 8 bases. Germline V gene lookup returns CDR1 MNHNS and CDR2 SASEGT. This CDR3 is 14 amino acids long. With 4 bases clipped from V and 2 bases from J, the junction kept 2 bases outside the gene matches. Here the CDR3 reads CASSAGGSTDTQYF. CDR3 DNA sequence: TGTGCCAGCAGTGCAGGGGGCTCCACAGATACGCAGTATTTT.

A few counts support this clone. As DNA, the CDR3 is TGTGCCAGCAGTGACTCGCGACCGTCCTACGAGCAGTACTTC. This sequence encodes CASSDSRPSYEQYF. The chain uses TRBV6-4 and TRBJ2-7, with no clear D. The V gene's germline CDR1 is MRHNA and CDR2 SNTAGT. The CDR3 runs to 14 residues. Trimming left V 0 bases short and J 1 base short, with 7 bases between.

The rearrangement joins TRBV6-5 to TRBJ2-1, with D unresolved. This CDR3 contains 11 residues. Germline CDR1 MNHEY, CDR2 SVGAGI. The ends were cut back, 6 bases at V and 5 bases at J, with 5 bases in the middle. The CDR3 nucleotides read TGTGCCAGCAGAGGAAACAATGAGCAGTTCTTC. Amino acid sequence: CASRGNNEQFF.